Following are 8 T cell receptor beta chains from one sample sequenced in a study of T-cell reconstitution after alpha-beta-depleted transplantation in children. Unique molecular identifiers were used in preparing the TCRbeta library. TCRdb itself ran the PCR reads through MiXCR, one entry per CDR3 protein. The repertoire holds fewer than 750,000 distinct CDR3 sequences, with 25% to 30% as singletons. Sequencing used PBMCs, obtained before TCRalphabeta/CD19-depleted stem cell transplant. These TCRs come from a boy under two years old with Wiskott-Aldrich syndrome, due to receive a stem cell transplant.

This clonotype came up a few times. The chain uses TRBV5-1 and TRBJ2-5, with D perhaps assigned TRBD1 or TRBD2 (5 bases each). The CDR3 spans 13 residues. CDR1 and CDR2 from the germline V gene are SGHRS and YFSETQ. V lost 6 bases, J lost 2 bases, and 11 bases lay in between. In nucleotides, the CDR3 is TGCGCCAGCACTGGGACGGGTCAAGAGACCCAGTACTTC. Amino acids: CASTGTGQETQYF.

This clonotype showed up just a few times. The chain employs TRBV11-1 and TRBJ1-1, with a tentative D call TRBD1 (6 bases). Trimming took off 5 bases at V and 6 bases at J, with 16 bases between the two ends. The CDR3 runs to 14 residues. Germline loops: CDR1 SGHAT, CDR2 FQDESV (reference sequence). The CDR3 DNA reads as TGTGCCAGCAGCATCGAAGGGGGGCAAGCTGAAGCTTTCTTT. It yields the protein CASSIEGGQAEAFF.

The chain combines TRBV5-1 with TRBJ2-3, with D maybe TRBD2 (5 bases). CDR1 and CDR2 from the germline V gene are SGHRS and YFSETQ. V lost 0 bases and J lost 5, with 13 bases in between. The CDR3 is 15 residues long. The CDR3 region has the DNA TGCGCCAGCAGCTTGGAGGGTCTCCGGGGAGATACGCAGTATTTT. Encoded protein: CASSLEGLRGDTQYF.

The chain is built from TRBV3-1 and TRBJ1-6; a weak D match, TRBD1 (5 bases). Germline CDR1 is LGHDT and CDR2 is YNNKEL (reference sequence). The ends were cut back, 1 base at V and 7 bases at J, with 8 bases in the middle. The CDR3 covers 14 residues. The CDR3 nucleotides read TGTGCCAGCAGCCAAGGCGAGGGGAATTCACCCCTCCACTTT. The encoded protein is CASSQGEGNSPLHF.

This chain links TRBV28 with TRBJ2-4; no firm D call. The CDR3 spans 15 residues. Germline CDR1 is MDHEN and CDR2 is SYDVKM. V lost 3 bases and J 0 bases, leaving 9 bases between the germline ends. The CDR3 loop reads CASSFEDVAKNIQYF. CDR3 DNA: TGTGCCAGCAGTTTTGAGGACGTAGCCAAAAACATTCAGTACTTC. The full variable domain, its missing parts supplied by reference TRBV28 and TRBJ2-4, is DVKVTQSSRYLVKRTGEKVFLECVQDMDHENMFWYRQDPGLGLRLIYFSYDVKMKEKGDIPEGYSVSREKKERFSLILESASTNQTSMYLCASSFEDVAKNIQYFGAGTRLSVL.

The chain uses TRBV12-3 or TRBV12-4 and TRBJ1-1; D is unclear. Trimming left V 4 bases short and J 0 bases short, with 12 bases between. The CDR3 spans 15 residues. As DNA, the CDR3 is TGTGCCAGCAGTTCCCCCGGACGGTTGAACACTGAAGCTTTCTTT. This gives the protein CASSSPGRLNTEAFF.

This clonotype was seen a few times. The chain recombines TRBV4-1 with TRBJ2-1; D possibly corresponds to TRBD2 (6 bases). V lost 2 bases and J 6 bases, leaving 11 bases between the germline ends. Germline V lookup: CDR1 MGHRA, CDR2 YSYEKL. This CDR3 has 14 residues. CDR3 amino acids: CASSQRGLFNEQFF. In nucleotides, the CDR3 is TGCGCCAGCAGCCAACGGGGACTGTTCAATGAGCAGTTCTTC.

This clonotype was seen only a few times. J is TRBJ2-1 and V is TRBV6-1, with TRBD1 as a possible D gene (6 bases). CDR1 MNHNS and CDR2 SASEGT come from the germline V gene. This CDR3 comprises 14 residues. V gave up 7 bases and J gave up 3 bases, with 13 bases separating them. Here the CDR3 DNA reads TGTGCCAGCATAGGGGCAGGGGACTACAATGAGCAGTTCTTC. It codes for CASIGAGDYNEQFF.